This T cell receptor (beta chain) is from a study of cytomegalovirus exposure and HLA in healthy donors. Study-wide results and limits: Specific recognition of CMV antigens was confirmed in vitro for a few chains (all CMV-associated). TCR beta chains numbering more than 150 were designated cytomegalovirus-associated. Most TCRs appeared rarely, but some public TCRs recurred in many donors.

The data were produced by immunoSEQ multiplex PCR, yet TCRdb's version contains in-frame clones alone and is incomplete. The repertoire holds about 86,000 clones, with around 92% as singletons. The donors formed part of the approximately 130-subject validation cohort, distinct from the roughly 660-subject first cohort. Germline V gene data show CDR1 as SGDLS and CDR2 as YYNGEE. The V gene end was trimmed by 4 bases and the J gene end by 8 bases; junction bases not matched to a gene: 14. The CDR3 spans 15 residues. As regards this clone: What it recognizes is unknown.

This chain uses TRBV9 with TRBJ1-1; TRBD1 agrees at 7 bases. The specimen was PBMCs. The source of this sequence is a man aged 18 to 35 in good health and CMV-seronegative. CDR3 coding DNA: TGTGCCAGCAGCCGCACTCCGGGACAGCTGGACGAAGCTTTCTTT. It yields the protein CASSRTPGQLDEAFF.